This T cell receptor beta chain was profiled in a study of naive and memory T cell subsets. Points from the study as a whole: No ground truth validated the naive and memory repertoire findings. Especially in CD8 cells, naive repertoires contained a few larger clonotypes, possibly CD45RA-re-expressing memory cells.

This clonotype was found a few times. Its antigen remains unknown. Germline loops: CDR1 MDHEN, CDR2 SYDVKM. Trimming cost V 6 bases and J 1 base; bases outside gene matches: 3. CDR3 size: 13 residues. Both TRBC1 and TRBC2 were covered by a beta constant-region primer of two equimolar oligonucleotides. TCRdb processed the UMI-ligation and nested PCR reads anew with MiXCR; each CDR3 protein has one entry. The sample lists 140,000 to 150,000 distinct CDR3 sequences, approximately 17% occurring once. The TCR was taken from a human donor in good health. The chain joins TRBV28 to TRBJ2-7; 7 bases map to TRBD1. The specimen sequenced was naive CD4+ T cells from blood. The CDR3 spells CASSPGQSYEQYF. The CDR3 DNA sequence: TGTGCCAGCAGCCCGGGACAGTCCTACGAGCAGTACTTC.